This is a list of T cell receptor beta chains from one sample in a study of cytomegalovirus exposure and HLA in healthy donors. Only in-frame clones appear in the TCRdb table, and some are missing; sequencing was by immunoSEQ multiplex PCR. Among 150,000 to 200,000 clones listed, roughly 75% were seen once. The sample was PBMCs. The receptors stem from a female donor in good health and CMV-seronegative. CDR3s include the opening cysteine and the closing phenylalanine or tryptophan. Fields, in order: CDR3 length, clone size, D gene, V gene, J gene, CDR3 DNA, CDR3 protein. A D gene is named only where the DNA matches it firmly. Size values are once, few and many counts, or a class for expanded clones, and some rows have none.

14	-	TRBD2	TRBV14	TRBJ2-1	TGTGCCAGCAGGTCTAGCGGAACCTACAATGAGCAGTTCTTC	CASRSSGTYNEQFF
16	-	TRBD2	TRBV4-3	TRBJ2-7	TGCGCCAGCAGCCAACTCCTGTCTAGCGGGGCTTGGATGCAGTACTTC	CASSQLLSSGAWMQYF
14	-	TRBD2	TRBV5-1	TRBJ2-7	TGCGCCAGCAGCGGCCGGGGGGAGGCCTACGAGCAGTACTTC	CASSGRGEAYEQYF
15	-	TRBD2	TRBV2	TRBJ2-1	TGTGCCACCCGCCCGACTAGCGGGAGCCACAATGAGCAGTTCTTC	CATRPTSGSHNEQFF
14	-	-	TRBV29-1	TRBJ1-4	TGCAGCGTCGAACAGGGAGGTGGAGGGGAAAAACTGTTTTTT	CSVEQGGGGEKLFF
14	-	TRBD2	TRBV9	TRBJ2-3	TGTGCCAGCAGCCATCGCGGGGGGGCAGATACGCAGTATTTT	CASSHRGGADTQYF
15	-	TRBD1	TRBV6-6	TRBJ2-7	TGTGCCAGCAGTTTTGGACAGGGGAGCTCCTACGAGCAGTACTTC	CASSFGQGSSYEQYF
13	-	TRBD2	TRBV13	TRBJ2-3	TGTGCCAGCAGCTATCGGGGGGGCGATACGCAGTATTTT	CASSYRGGDTQYF
16	-	-	TRBV4-2	TRBJ2-7	TGTGCCAGCAGCCAAGAAGACAGTCCCGGGCCCTACGAGCAGTACTTC	CASSQEDSPGPYEQYF
16	-	TRBD2	TRBV6-5	TRBJ2-1	TGTGCCAGCAGTTACTCGAGCAGCGGGAGGAGGGATGAGCAGTTCTTC	CASSYSSSGRRDEQFF
16	-	-	TRBV29-1	TRBJ1-4	TGCAGCGTCAAGGGGCAGGGAAGTGGAACTAATGAAAAACTGTTTTTT	CSVKGQGSGTNEKLFF
15	-	TRBD1	TRBV18	TRBJ1-3	TGTGCCAGCTCACGGGGACAGTACTCTGGAAACACCATATATTTT	CASSRGQYSGNTIYF
14	-	-	TRBV10-3	TRBJ2-1	TGTGCCATCAGCGGACTACCGGAGTACAATGAGCAGTTCTTC	CAISGLPEYNEQFF
15	-	-	TRBV4-1	TRBJ1-1	TGCGCCAGCAGCCTCTTCCCCGGCCGGGAAACTGAAGCTTTCTTT	CASSLFPGRETEAFF
15	-	-	TRBV4-2	TRBJ2-2	TGTGCCAGCCAAGGAAGCGGAGTCCCCCCCGGGGAGCTGTTTTTT	CASQGSGVPPGELFF
17	-	-	TRBV7-6	TRBJ2-5	TGTGCCAGCAGCCCTGAAGGGAGGCCTAGGTACCAAGAGACCCAGTACTTC	CASSPEGRPRYQETQYF
14	once	TRBD1	TRBV28	TRBJ2-5	TGTGCCAGCAGTAGGGACAGGGGTTCCGAGACCCAGTACTTC	CASSRDRGSETQYF
13	-	-	TRBV6-5	TRBJ2-3	TGTGCCAGCAGTTACGGGCCCCCGAGAGCGCAGTATTTT	CASSYGPPRAQYF
12	-	-	TRBV10-3	TRBJ1-2	TGTGCCATCAGTGAGCAGGGCGATGGCTACACCTTC	CAISEQGDGYTF
14	-	-	TRBV18	TRBJ2-3	TGTGCCAGCTCACAGACAGGCGGAACAGATACGCAGTATTTT	CASSQTGGTDTQYF
16	-	-	TRBV21-1	TRBJ1-3	TGTGCCAGCACTGAAGGGGGCCCCTACTCTGGAAACACCATATATTTT	CASTEGGPYSGNTIYF
14	-	TRBD1	TRBV19	TRBJ1-5	TGTGCCAGTAGCTGGGACAGGGACAATCAGCCCCAGCATTTT	CASSWDRDNQPQHF
10	-	-	TRBV6-4	TRBJ2-7	TGTGCCAGCTTCACCTCCGGGCAGTACTTC	CASFTSGQYF
14	-	-	TRBV7-7	TRBJ2-2	TGTGCTAGCAGCTTTTCGAGTGCCTCCGGGGAGCTGTTTTTT	CASSFSSASGELFF
16	-	-	TRBV11-2	TRBJ2-4	TGTGCCAGCAGCCCTAGGGGGGGGACAGGCCAAAACATTCAGTACTTC	CASSPRGGTGQNIQYF
15	-	TRBD1	TRBV19	TRBJ1-4	TGTGCCAGTAGTCCCGGACAGGGAGCTAATGAAAAACTGTTTTTT	CASSPGQGANEKLFF
14	few	-	TRBV10-3	TRBJ1-2	TGTGCCATCAGCCGAAGCTCTACGGACTATGGCTACACCTTC	CAISRSSTDYGYTF
13	few	-	TRBV6-1	TRBJ1-5	TGTGCCAGCAGGCGGGAAGGCAATCAGCCCCAGCATTTT	CASRREGNQPQHF
11	-	TRBD1	TRBV28	TRBJ2-1	TGTGCCAGCAGTACCCGGACAGGGCAGTTCTTC	CASSTRTGQFF
13	few	-	TRBV11-3	TRBJ2-7	TGTGCCAGCAGCCCACCCCAGCGCGACGAGCAGTACTTC	CASSPPQRDEQYF